This T cell receptor (beta chain) is from a study of T cell responses to AZD1222 COVID-19 vaccine. Produced via immunoSEQ multiplex PCR; TCRdb's table is partial and in-frame only. The repertoire includes 150,000 or so clones, roughly 94% of them detected once, and less than 2% sits in the top ten. CDR1 and CDR2 (germline): PRHDT, FYEKMQ (reference sequence). The CDR3 loop spans 13 amino acids. Trimming removed 5 bases at V and 0 bases at J, with 8 bases between. The clonotype comes from an adult in good health. The V and J genes are TRBV13 and TRBJ2-7; D is possibly TRBD1 (6 bases). Sequenced material: peripheral blood, taken on day 0 of AZD1222 vaccination. The CDR3 region is CASSLRGSYEQYF. The CDR3 region has the DNA TGTGCCAGCAGCCTCAGGGGCTCCTACGAGCAGTACTTC.